The text below deals with one TCR beta chain. The sample originates from a study of blood T cell repertoires in COVID-19. Overall study: The United States, Italy and Spain supplied acute and convalescent COVID-19 samples. T cells, B-cell-depleted T cells, or PBMCs supplied cDNA or gDNA.

The repertoire was sequenced with immunoSEQ multiplex PCR; TCRdb's copy has only in-frame clones and lacks some. The sample includes under 300,000 clones, more than 65% of them seen just once. Germline lookup yields CDR1 SGHTA and CDR2 FQGNSA. The length of the CDR3 is 14 residues. V lost 4 bases to trimming and J lost 0 bases, with 8 bases between them. The material sequenced was peripheral blood. The gene calls are TRBV7-2 and TRBJ2-3; maybe TRBD1 (5 bases). The sequence came from a woman between 35 and 50 years old who had recovered from COVID-19. This CDR3 reads CASSYRSSTDTQYF. The CDR3 coding sequence is TGTGCCAGCAGCTACAGGTCTAGCACAGATACGCAGTATTTT.